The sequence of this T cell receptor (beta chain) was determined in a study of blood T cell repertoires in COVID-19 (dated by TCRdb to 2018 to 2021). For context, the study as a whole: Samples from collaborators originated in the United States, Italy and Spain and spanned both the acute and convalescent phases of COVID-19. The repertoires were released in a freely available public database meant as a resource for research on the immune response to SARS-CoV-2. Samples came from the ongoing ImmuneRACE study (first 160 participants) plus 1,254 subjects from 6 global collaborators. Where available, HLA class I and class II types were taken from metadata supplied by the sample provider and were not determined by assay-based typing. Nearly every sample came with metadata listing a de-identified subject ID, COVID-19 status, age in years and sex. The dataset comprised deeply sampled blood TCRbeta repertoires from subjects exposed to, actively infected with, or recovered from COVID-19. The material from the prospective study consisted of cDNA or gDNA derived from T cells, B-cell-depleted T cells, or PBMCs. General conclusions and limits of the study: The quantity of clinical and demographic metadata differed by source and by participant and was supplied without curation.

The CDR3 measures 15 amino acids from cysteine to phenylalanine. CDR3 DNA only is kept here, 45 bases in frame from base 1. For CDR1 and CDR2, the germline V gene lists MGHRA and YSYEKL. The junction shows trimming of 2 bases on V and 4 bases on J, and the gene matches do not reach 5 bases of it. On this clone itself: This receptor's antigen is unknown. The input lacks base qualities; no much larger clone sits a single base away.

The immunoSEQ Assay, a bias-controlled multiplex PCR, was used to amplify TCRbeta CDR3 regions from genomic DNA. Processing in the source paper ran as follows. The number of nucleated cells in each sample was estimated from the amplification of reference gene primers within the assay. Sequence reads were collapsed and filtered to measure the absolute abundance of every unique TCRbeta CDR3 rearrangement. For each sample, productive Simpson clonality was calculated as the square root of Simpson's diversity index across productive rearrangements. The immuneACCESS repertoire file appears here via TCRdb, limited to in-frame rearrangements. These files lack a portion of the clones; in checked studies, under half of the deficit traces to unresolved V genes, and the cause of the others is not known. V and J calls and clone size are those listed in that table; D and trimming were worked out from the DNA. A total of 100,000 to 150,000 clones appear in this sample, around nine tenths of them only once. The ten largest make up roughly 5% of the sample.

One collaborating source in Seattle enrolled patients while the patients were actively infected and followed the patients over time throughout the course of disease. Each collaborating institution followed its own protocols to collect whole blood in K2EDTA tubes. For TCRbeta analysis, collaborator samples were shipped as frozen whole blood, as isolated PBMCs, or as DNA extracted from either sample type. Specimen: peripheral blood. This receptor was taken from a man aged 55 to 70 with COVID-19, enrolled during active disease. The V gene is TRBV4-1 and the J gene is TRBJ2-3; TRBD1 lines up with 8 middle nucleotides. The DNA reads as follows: TGCGCCAGCAGCCAAACCAGGACAGGGTCAGATACGCAGTATTTT. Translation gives CASSQTRTGSDTQYF.